This T cell receptor beta chain was observed in a study of patients and donors after allogeneic stem cell transplantation. One entry per CDR3 protein, called by TCRdb with MiXCR from the RT-PCR reads. The table shows under 30,000 distinct CDR3 sequences, with approximately 43% occurring only once. This clonotype was observed a handful of times. Germline lookup yields CDR1 SGHRS and CDR2 YFSETQ. The V end lost 1 base, the J end lost 2 bases, and 7 bases lay between the germline ends. This CDR3 has 13 residues. This TCR was sampled from a human donor who was either an allogeneic HSCT recipient or a stem cell or donor lymphocyte infusion donor (not recorded which). It is not recorded whose cells these are; they may come from a transplant donor. This chain uses TRBV5-1 with TRBJ2-7; tentatively, D is TRBD1 (6 bases). Input material: blood, either unsorted or a sorted T cell fraction (not recorded which). CDR3 coding DNA: TGCGCCAGCAGCTTGACAGGGCCCTACGAGCAGTACTTC. Protein sequence: CASSLTGPYEQYF.